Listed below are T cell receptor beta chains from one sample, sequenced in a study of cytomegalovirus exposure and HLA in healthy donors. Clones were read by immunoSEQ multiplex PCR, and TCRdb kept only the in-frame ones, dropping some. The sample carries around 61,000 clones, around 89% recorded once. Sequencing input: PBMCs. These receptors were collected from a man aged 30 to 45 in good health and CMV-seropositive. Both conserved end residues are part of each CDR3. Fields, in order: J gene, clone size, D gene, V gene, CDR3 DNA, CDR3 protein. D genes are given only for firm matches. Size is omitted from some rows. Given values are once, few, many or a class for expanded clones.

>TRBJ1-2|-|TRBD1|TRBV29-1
TGCAGCGTCCTCCTGGTGGACAGGGGGCTACGTGGCTACACCTTC
CSVLLVDRGLRGYTF
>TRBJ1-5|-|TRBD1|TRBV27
TGTGCCAGCAGTTCCCATTTCCGGGACAGAGGTCAGCCCCAGCATTTT
CASSSHFRDRGQPQHF
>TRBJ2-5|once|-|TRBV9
TGTGCCAGCAGCGTACAGGGATGGGGAGAGACCCAGTACTTC
CASSVQGWGETQYF
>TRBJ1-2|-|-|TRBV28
TGTGCCAGCAGCTCCCGAGCCGGGACATACTATGGCTACACCTTC
CASSSRAGTYYGYTF
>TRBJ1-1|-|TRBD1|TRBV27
TGTGCCAGCAGACCCGGACAGGGGGCTTCTCTGTGGCTCCATCAGGGTAACACTGAAGCTTTCTTT
CASRPGQGASLWLHQGNTEAFF
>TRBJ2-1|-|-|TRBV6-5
TGTGCCAGCAGCCCCGGCGGGTCCTACAATGAGCAGTTCTTC
CASSPGGSYNEQFF
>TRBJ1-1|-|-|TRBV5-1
TGCGCCAGCAGCCCCCAGGGAACTGAAGCTTTCTTT
CASSPQGTEAFF
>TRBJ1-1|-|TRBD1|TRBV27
TGTGCCAGCAGAACAGGGGGCGAGGGCACTGAAGCTTTCTTT
CASRTGGEGTEAFF
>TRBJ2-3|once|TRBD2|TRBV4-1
TGCGCCAGCAGCCAAGCCGGGACTAGCGGTTTCACAGATACGCAGTATTTT
CASSQAGTSGFTDTQYF
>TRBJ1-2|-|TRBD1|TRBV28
TGTGCCAGCGACACGGGACAGGGAGCGGTTGGCTACACCTTC
CASDTGQGAVGYTF
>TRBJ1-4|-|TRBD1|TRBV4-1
TGCGCCAGCAGCACGAAGGGACAGGGGCGCACTAATGAAAAACTGTTTTTT
CASSTKGQGRTNEKLFF
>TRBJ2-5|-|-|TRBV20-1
TGCAGTGCTAGAGAGGAGGAGACCCAGTACTTC
CSAREEETQYF
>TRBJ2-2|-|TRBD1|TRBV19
TGTGCCAGTAGTTCCACAGGGGCTGGGGACACCGGGGAGCTGTTTTTT
CASSSTGAGDTGELFF
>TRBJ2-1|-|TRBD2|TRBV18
TGTGCCAGCCCACCCCTGGGACTAGCGGGAGCCAATGAGCAGTTCTTC
CASPPLGLAGANEQFF
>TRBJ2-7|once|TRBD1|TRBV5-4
TGTGCCACAGGGGGCGGTATCTACGAGCAGTACTTC
CATGGGIYEQYF
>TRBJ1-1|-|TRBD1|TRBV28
TGTGCCAGCAGTTTATATCCCCCCCCGGGACAGCTGAACACTGAAGCTTTCTTT
CASSLYPPPGQLNTEAFF
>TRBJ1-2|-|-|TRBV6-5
TGTGCCAGCAGCCCCGGAGGGTCCGCGTATGGCTACACCTTC
CASSPGGSAYGYTF
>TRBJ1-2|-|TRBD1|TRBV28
TGTGCCAGCAGTTTATGGACAGGGAGCGGCTACACCTTC
CASSLWTGSGYTF
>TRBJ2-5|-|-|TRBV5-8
TGTGCCAGCAGCCCTCTAGAGTACCAAGAGACCCAGTACTTC
CASSPLEYQETQYF
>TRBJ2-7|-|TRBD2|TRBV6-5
TGTGCCAGCAGTTACGCCCAGCGGGGGAGGGACGAGCAGTACTTC
CASSYAQRGRDEQYF
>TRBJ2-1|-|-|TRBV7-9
TGTGCCAGCAGCTCGGACATCAATGAGCAGTTCTTC
CASSSDINEQFF
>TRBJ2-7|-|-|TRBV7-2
TGTGCCAGCAGCTTAGGGCTAGCGACCTACGAGCAGTACTTC
CASSLGLATYEQYF
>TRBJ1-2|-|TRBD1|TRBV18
TGTGCCAGCTCACCACCGGTTCGGGCGGGACAGGGTTATGGCTACACCTTC
CASSPPVRAGQGYGYTF
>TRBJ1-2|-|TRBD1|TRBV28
TGTGCCAGCAGGCGTACCGGGACAGGTGCCCATGGCTACACCTTC
CASRRTGTGAHGYTF
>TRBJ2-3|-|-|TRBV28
TGTGCCAGCAGCCCCGGGACATTCACAGATACGCAGTATTTT
CASSPGTFTDTQYF
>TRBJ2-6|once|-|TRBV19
TGTGCCAGTACCGAAGGGGCTCCTGGGGCCAACGTCTTGACTTTC
CASTEGAPGANVLTF
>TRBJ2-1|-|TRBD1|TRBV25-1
TGTGCCAGCAGTGAGGGACAGGGAATGAGAAATGAGCAGTTCTTC
CASSEGQGMRNEQFF
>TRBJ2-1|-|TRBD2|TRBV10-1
TGCGCCAGCAGTGAGCCGACACTAGCGGGAGGAATGAATGAGCAGTTCTTC
CASSEPTLAGGMNEQFF
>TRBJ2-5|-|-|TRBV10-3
TGTGCCATCAGTGATGGGGCGGACCAAGAGACCCAGTACTTC
CAISDGADQETQYF